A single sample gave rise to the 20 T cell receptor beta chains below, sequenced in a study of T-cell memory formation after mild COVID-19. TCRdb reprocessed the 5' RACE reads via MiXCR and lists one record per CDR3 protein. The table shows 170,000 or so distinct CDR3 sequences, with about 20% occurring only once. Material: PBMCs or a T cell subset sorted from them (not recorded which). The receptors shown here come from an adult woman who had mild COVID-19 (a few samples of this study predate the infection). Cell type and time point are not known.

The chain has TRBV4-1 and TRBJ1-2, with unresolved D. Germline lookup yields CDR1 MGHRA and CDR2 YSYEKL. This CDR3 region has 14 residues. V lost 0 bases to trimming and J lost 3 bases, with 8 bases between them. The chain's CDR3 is CASSQDPGYYGYTF. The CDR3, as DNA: TGCGCCAGCAGCCAAGATCCAGGCTACTATGGCTACACCTTC.

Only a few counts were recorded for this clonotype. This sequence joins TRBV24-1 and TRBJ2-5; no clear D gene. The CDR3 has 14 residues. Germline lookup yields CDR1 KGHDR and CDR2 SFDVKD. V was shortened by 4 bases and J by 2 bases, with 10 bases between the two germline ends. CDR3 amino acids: CATSDLSEQETQYF. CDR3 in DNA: TGTGCCACCAGTGACCTCTCAGAGCAAGAGACCCAGTACTTC.

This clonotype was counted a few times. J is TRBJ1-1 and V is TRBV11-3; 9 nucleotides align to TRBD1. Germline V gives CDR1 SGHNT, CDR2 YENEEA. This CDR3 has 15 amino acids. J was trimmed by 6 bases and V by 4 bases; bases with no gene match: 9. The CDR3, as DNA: TGTGCCAGCAGCTCATCCGGGACAGGGAGGGCTGAAGCTTTCTTT. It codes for CASSSSGTGRAEAFF.

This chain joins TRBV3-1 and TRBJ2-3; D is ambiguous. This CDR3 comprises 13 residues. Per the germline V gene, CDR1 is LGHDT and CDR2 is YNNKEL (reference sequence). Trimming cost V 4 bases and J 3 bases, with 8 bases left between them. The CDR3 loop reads CASSLDSTDTQYF. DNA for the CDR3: TGTGCCAGCAGCCTCGATTCAACAGATACGCAGTATTTT.

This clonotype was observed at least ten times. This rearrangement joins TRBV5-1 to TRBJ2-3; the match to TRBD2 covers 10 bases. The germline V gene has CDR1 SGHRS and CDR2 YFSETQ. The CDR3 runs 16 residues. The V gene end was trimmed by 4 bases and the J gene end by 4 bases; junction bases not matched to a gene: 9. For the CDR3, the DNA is TGCGCCAGCAGCCTCCTAGCGGGAGAGGAGGCAGATACGCAGTATTTT. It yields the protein CASSLLAGEEADTQYF.

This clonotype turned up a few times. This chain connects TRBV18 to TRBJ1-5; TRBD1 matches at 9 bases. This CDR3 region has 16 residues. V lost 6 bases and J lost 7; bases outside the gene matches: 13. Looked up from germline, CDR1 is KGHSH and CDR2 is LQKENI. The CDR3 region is CASSPFTGGEDQPQHF. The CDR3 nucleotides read TGTGCCAGCTCGCCTTTCACAGGGGGCGAAGACCAGCCCCAGCATTTT.

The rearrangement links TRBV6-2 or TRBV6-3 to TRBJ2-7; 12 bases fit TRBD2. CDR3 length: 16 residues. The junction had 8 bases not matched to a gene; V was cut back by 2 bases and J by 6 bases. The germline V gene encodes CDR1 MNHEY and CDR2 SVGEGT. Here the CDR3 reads CASSYILTSGGSEQYF. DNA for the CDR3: TGTGCCAGCAGTTACATTCTGACTAGCGGGGGAAGCGAGCAGTACTTC.

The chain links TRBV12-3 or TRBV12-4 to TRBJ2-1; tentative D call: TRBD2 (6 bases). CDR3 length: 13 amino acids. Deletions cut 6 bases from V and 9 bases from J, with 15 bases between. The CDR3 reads CASSPGLRSEQFF. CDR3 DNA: TGTGCCAGCAGCCCGGGACTCCGAAGTGAGCAGTTCTTC.

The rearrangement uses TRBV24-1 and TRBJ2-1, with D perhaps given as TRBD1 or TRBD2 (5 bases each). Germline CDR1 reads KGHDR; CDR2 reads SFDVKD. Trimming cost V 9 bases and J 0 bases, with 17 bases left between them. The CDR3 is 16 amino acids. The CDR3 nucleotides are TGTGCCACCCGGGGCCGGAATGTTAGCTCCTACAATGAGCAGTTCTTC. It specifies CATRGRNVSSYNEQFF.

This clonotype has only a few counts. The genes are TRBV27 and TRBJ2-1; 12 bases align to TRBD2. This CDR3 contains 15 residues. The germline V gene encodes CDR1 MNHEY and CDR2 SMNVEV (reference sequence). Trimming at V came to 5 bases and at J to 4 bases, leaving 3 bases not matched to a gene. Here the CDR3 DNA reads TGTGCCAGCAGTGGCGGGACTAGCGGGTACAATGAGCAGTTCTTC. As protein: CASSGGTSGYNEQFF.

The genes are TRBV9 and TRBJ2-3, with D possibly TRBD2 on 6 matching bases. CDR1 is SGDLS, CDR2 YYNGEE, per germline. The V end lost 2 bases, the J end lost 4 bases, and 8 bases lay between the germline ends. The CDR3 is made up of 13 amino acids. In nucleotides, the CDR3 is TGTGCCAGCAGCGTCGGGGGACCAGATACGCAGTATTTT. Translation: CASSVGGPDTQYF.

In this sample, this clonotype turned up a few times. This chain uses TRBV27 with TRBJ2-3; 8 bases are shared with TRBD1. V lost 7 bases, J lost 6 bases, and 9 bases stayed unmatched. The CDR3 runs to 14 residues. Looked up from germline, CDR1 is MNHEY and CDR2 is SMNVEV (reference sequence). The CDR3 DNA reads TGTGCCAGCACCCACGGGACAGGTCTGGATACGCAGTATTTT. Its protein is CASTHGTGLDTQYF.

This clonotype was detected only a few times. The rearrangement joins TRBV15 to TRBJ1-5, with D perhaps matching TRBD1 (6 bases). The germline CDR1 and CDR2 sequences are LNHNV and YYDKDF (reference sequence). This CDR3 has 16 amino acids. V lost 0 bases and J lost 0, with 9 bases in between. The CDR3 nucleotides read TGTGCCACCAGCAGAGATCGCAGGGGTAGCAATCAGCCCCAGCATTTT. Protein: CATSRDRRGSNQPQHF.

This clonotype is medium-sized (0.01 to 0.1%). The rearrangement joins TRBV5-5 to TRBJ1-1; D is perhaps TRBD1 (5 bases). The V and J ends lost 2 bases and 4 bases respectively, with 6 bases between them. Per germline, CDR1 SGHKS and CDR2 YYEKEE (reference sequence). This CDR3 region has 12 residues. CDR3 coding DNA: TGTGCCAGCAGCTTTCAGGGCACTGAAGCTTTCTTT. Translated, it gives CASSFQGTEAFF. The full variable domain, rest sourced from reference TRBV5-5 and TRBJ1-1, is DAGVTQSPTHLIKTRGQQVTLRCSPISGHKSVSWYQQVLGQGPQFIFQYYEKEERGRGNFPDRFSARQFPNYSSELNVNALLLGDSALYLCASSFQGTEAFFGQGTRLTVV.

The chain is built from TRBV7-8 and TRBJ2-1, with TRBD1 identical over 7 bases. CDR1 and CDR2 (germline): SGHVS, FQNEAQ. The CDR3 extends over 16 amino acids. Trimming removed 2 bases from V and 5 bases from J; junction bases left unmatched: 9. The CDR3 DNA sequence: TGTGCCAGCAGCTTATACCCCCGGACAGGTCACAATGAGCAGTTCTTC. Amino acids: CASSLYPRTGHNEQFF.

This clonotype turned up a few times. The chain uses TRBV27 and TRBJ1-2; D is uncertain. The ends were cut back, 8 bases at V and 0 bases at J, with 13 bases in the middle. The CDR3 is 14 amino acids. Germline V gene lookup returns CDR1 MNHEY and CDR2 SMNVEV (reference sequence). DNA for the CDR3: TGTGCCAGCGCAATGCCGGCGGCTAACTATGGCTACACCTTC. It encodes CASAMPAANYGYTF.

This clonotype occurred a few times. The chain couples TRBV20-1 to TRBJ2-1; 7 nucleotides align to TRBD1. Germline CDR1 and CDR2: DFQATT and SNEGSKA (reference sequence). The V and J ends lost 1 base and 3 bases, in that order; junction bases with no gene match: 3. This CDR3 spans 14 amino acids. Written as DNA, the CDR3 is TGCAGTGCTAGAGTCCGGGACAGCTACAATGAGCAGTTCTTC. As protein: CSARVRDSYNEQFF.

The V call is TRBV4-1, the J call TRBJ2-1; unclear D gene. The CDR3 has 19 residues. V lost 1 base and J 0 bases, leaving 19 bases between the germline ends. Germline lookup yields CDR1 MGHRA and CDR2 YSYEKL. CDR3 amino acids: CASSQGVVGGPSSYNEQFF. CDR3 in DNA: TGCGCCAGCAGCCAAGGGGTAGTGGGCGGACCCAGCTCCTACAATGAGCAGTTCTTC.

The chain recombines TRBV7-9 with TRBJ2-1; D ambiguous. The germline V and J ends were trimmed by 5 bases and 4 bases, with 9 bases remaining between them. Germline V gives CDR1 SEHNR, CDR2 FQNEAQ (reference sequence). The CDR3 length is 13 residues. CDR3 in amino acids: CASSQLNYNEQFF. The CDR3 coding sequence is TGTGCCAGCAGCCAATTGAATTACAATGAGCAGTTCTTC. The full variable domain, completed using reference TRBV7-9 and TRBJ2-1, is DTGVSQNPRHKITKRGQNVTFRCDPISEHNRLYWYRQTLGQGPEFLTYFQNEAQLEKSRLLSDRFSAERPKGSFSTLEIQRTEQGDSAMYLCASSQLNYNEQFFGPGTRLTVL.

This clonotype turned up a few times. CDR3 amino acids: CASSSGTGLDEQYF. DNA for the CDR3: TGTGCCAGCAGCTCTGGGACAGGTTTAGACGAGCAGTACTTC. J is TRBJ2-7 and V is TRBV11-2, with 8 positions matching TRBD1. Germline V gives CDR1 SGHAT, CDR2 FQNNGV. The CDR3 loop spans 14 amino acids. J was trimmed by 5 bases and V by 4 bases; bases with no gene match: 7.